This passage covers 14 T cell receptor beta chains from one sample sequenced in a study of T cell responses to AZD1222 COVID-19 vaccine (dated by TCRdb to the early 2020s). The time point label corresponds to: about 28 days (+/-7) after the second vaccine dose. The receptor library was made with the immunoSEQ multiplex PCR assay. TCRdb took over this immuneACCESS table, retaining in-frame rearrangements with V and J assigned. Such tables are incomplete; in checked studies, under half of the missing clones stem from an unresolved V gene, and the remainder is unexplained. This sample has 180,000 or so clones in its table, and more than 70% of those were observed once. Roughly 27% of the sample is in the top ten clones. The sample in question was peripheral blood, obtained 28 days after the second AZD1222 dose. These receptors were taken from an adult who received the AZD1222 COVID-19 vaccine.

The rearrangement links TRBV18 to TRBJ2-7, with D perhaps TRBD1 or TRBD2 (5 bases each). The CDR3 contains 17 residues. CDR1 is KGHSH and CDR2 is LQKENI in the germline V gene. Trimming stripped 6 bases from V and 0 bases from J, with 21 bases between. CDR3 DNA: TGTGCCAGCTCGCCCATCGGTTCCGGGACGGGCTCCTACGAGCAGTACTTC. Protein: CASSPIGSGTGSYEQYF.

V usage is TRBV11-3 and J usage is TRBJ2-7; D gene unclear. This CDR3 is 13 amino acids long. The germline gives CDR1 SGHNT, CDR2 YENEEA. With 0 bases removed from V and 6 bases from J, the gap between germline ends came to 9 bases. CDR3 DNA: TGTGCCAGCAGCTTAGATATCGGTGGCGAGCAGTACTTC. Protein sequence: CASSLDIGGEQYF.

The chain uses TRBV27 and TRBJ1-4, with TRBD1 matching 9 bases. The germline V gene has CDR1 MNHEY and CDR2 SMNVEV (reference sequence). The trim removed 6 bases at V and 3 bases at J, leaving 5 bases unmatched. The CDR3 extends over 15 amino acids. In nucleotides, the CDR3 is TGTGCCAGCAGACAAAGACAGGGGGCTAATGAAAAACTGTTTTTT. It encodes CASRQRQGANEKLFF.

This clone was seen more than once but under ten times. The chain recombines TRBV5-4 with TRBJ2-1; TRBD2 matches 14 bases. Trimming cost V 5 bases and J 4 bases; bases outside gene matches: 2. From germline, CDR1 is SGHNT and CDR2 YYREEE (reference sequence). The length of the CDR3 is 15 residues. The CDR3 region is CASSGTSGGYNEQFF. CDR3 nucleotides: TGTGCCAGCAGTGGGACTAGCGGGGGATACAATGAGCAGTTCTTC.

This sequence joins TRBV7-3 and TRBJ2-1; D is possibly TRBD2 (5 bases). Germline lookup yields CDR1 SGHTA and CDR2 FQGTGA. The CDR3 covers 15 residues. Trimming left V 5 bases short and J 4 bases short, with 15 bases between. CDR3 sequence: CASSLARRLYNEQFF. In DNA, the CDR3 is TGTGCCAGCAGCCTAGCTCGGAGACTTTACAATGAGCAGTTCTTC. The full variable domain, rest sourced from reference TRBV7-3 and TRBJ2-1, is GAGVSQTPSNKVTEKGKYVELRCDPISGHTALYWYRQSLGQGPEFLIYFQGTGAADDSGLPNDRFFAVRPEGSVSTLKIQRTERGDSAVYLCASSLARRLYNEQFFGPGTRLTVL.

CDR3 DNA: TGTGCCAGCAGCCTACGCCGGGAGCTCCAAGAGACCCAGTACTTC. This translates into CASSLRRELQETQYF. The V gene is TRBV6-2 or TRBV6-3, the J gene TRBJ2-5, with D maybe TRBD2 (6 bases). Deletions cut 6 bases from V and 1 base from J, with 15 bases between. Germline V gives CDR1 MNHEY, CDR2 SVGEGT. This CDR3 region has 15 residues.

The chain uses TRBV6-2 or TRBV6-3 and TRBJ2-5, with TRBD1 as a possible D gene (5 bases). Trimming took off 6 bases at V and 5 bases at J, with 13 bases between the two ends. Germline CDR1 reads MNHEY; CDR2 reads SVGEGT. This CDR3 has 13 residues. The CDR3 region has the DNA TGTGCCAGCAGCCGCAGGGTTGCCGAGACCCAGTACTTC. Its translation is CASSRRVAETQYF.

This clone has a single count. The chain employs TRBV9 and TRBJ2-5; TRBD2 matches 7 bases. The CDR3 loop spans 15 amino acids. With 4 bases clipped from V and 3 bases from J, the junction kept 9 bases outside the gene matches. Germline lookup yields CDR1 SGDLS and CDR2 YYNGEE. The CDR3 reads CASSTSAGVEETQYF. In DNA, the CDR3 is TGTGCCAGCAGCACCTCGGCGGGAGTCGAAGAGACCCAGTACTTC.

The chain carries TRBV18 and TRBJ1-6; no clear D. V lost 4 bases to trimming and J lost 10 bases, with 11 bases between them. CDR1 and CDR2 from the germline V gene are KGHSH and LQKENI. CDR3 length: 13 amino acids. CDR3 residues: CASSQKEGSPLHF. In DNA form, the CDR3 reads TGTGCCAGCTCACAGAAGGAAGGCTCACCCCTCCACTTT.

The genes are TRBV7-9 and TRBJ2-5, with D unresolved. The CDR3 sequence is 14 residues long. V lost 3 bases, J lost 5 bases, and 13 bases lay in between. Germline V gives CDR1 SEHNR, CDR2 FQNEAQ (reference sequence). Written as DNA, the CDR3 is TGTGCCAGCAGCTTCCCACGACTGGGGGAGACCCAGTACTTC. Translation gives CASSFPRLGETQYF. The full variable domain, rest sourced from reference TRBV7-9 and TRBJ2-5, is DTGVSQNPRHKITKRGQNVTFRCDPISEHNRLYWYRQTLGQGPEFLTYFQNEAQLEKSRLLSDRFSAERPKGSFSTLEIQRTEQGDSAMYLCASSFPRLGETQYFGPGTRLLVL.

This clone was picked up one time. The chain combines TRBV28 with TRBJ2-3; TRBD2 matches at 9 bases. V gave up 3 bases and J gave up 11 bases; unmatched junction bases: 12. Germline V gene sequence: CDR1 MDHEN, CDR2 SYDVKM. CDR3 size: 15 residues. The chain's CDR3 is CASSFTSGPRGGQYF. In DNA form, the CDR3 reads TGTGCCAGCAGTTTCACTAGCGGGCCCAGGGGAGGGCAGTATTTT.

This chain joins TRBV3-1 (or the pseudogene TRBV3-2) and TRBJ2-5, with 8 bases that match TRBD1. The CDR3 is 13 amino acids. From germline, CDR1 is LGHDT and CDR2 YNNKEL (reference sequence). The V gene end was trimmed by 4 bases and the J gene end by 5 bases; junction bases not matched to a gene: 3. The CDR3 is CASSRQGWETQYF. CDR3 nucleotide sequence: TGTGCCAGCAGCCGACAGGGGTGGGAGACCCAGTACTTC.

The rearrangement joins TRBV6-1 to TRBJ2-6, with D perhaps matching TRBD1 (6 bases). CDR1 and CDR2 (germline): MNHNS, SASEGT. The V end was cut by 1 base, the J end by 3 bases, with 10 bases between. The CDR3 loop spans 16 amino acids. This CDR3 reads CASSEEAGVGANVLTF. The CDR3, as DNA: TGTGCCAGCAGTGAAGAAGCAGGGGTTGGGGCCAACGTCCTGACTTTC.

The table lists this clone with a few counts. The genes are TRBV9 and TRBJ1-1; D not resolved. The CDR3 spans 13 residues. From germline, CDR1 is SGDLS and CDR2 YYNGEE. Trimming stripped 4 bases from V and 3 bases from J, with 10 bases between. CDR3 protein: CASSFEDDTEAFF. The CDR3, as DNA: TGTGCCAGCAGCTTTGAGGATGACACTGAAGCTTTCTTT.